The 27 T cell receptor beta chains below were found in one sample sequenced in a study of blood T cell repertoires in COVID-19. Data came from immunoSEQ multiplex PCR; TCRdb stores just in-frame clones and leaves some out. The table lists about 310,000 clones, roughly 87% of them singletons. Sequencing used peripheral blood. The receptors stem from a man between 18 and 35 years old with active or convalescent COVID-19.

For the CDR3, the DNA is TGCGCCAGCAGCCAAGATCGGGAGGGGCTGGTCTACGAGCAGTACTTC. This encodes CASSQDREGLVYEQYF. This chain links TRBV4-3 with TRBJ2-7, with 8 bases lining up with TRBD2. This CDR3 contains 16 residues. Germline V CDR1 and CDR2: LGHNA, YSLEER. Unmatched junction bases numbered 7, after V lost 0 bases and J lost 3 bases.

The chain has TRBV25-1 and TRBJ1-2; D remains unclear. Germline CDR1 and CDR2: MGHDK and SYGVNS. Trimming took off 6 bases at V and 4 bases at J, with 15 bases between the two ends. This CDR3 spans 14 amino acids. The CDR3 sequence: CASSYSDPIYGYTF. CDR3 sequence (DNA): TGTGCCAGCAGCTATAGCGACCCTATCTATGGCTACACCTTC.

The chain uses TRBV27 and TRBJ1-5; possible D gene TRBD1, 5 bases. V dropped 3 bases and J dropped 5 bases, with 17 bases sitting between them. The CDR3 consists of 16 residues. Germline CDR1 is MNHEY and CDR2 is SMNVEV (reference sequence). CDR3 sequence: CASSLGSSGGDQPQHF. The CDR3 DNA reads TGTGCCAGCAGTTTGGGTAGTTCGGGGGGAGATCAGCCCCAGCATTTT.

This clone came up a few times. The chain joins TRBV2 to TRBJ1-5; unclear D gene. The CDR3 is 14 amino acids. Trimming took off 6 bases at V and 0 bases at J, with 9 bases between the two ends. Germline V gene lookup returns CDR1 SNHLY and CDR2 FYNNEI. CDR3 nucleotide sequence: TGTGCCAGCAGCCGTGACAATAGCAATCAGCCCCAGCATTTT. It is translated as CASSRDNSNQPQHF.

The CDR3 loop is CASSLASEGWNEQFF. The CDR3 DNA reads TGTGCCAGCAGCTTAGCGAGTGAGGGATGGAATGAGCAGTTCTTC. The V gene is TRBV11-3, the J gene TRBJ2-1; D is possibly TRBD2 (5 bases). The CDR3 extends over 15 amino acids. CDR1 SGHNT and CDR2 YENEEA come from the germline V gene. The germline V and J ends were trimmed by 1 base and 7 bases, with 14 bases remaining between them.

V and J are TRBV11-3 and TRBJ2-7; D may be TRBD2 (6 bases). In germline, CDR1 is SGHNT, CDR2 YENEEA. The CDR3 sequence is 13 residues long. Deletions cut 0 bases from V and 6 bases from J, with 9 bases between. The CDR3 loop is CASSLERESEQYF. CDR3 DNA sequence: TGTGCCAGCAGCTTAGAGCGGGAAAGCGAGCAGTACTTC.

This clone was observed once. The rearrangement uses TRBV5-1 and TRBJ2-2; TRBD2 might be the D (6 bases). V shed 4 bases and J shed 5 bases, with 9 bases lying between them. CDR3 length: 13 amino acids. Germline V gene sequence: CDR1 SGHRS, CDR2 YFSETQ. In nucleotides, the CDR3 is TGCGCCAGCAGCGTAAGCGGGACCGGGGAGCTGTTTTTT. Translation: CASSVSGTGELFF.

This clone was observed once. The gene calls are TRBV6-1 and TRBJ2-1, with D maybe TRBD2 (5 bases). Looked up from germline, CDR1 is MNHNS and CDR2 is SASEGT. The CDR3 covers 19 residues. The germline V and J ends were trimmed by 3 bases and 9 bases, with 30 bases remaining between them. The CDR3: CASSDMRALLPIKSGEQFF. The CDR3 bases are TGTGCCAGCAGTGATATGAGGGCTCTCCTGCCGATTAAGAGCGGTGAGCAGTTCTTC.

This clone appeared a few times. The genes are TRBV11-2 and TRBJ2-5, with D perhaps TRBD2 (5 bases). CDR3 length equals 11 residues. Germline V CDR1 and CDR2: SGHAT, FQNNGV. Trimming removed 4 bases at V and 5 bases at J, with 5 bases between. The CDR3 DNA reads as TGTGCCAGCAGCTCGGGGGAGACCCAGTACTTC. It codes for CASSSGETQYF.

V gene TRBV7-6 combines with J gene TRBJ2-7; perhaps TRBD2 as D (5 bases). There are 15 residues in the CDR3. Per the germline V gene, CDR1 is SGHVS and CDR2 is FNYEAQ. Trimming took off 0 bases at V and 0 bases at J, with 9 bases between the two ends. This chain's CDR3 is CASSLAGASSYEQYF. The CDR3 bases are TGTGCCAGCAGCTTAGCGGGAGCAAGCTCCTACGAGCAGTACTTC.

The chain uses TRBV27 and TRBJ2-2; D is perhaps TRBD2 (5 bases). The CDR3 extends over 15 amino acids. Trimming stripped 0 bases from V and 5 bases from J, with 10 bases between. CDR1 and CDR2 from the germline V gene are MNHEY and SMNVEV (reference sequence). CDR3 amino acids: CASSLSRRGTGELFF. The CDR3 DNA follows: TGTGCCAGCAGTTTATCGCGGAGAGGGACCGGGGAGCTGTTTTTT.

The V call is TRBV2, the J call TRBJ1-1; 7 bases match TRBD1. The V segment lost 6 bases and the J segment 0 bases; nucleotides outside the gene matches: 10. Germline lookup yields CDR1 SNHLY and CDR2 FYNNEI. The CDR3 sequence is 16 residues long. The CDR3 here is CASSDREDRMNTEAFF. The CDR3 DNA reads as TGTGCCAGCAGCGACCGAGAGGACAGGATGAACACTGAAGCTTTCTTT.

This chain joins TRBV2 and TRBJ1-2, with D possibly being TRBD1 (5 bases). The germline gives CDR1 SNHLY, CDR2 FYNNEI. V lost 3 bases, J lost 1 base, and 12 bases lay in between. This CDR3 region has 15 residues. The CDR3 here is CASSDYDSYNYGYTF. CDR3 DNA sequence: TGTGCCAGCAGTGACTACGACAGCTATAACTATGGCTACACCTTC.

The chain links TRBV29-1 to TRBJ2-1; 9 nucleotides agree with TRBD1. The CDR3 runs to 13 residues. The V gene's germline CDR1 is SQVTM and CDR2 ANQGSEA. J lost 6 bases, V lost 7 bases, and 7 bases had no gene match. CDR3 sequence (DNA): TGCAGCGGGGACAGGGTAAAAGGCAATGAGCAGTTCTTC. It yields the protein CSGDRVKGNEQFF.

The chain employs TRBV4-2 and TRBJ2-3; 13 positions agree with TRBD2. The CDR3 has 16 amino acids. V lost 3 bases to trimming and J lost 4 bases; unmatched junction nucleotides: 4. Germline V gene data show CDR1 as LGHNA and CDR2 as YNFKEQ. The CDR3 here is CASSQVLAGGPDTQYF. The DNA of the CDR3 is TGTGCCAGCAGCCAGGTACTAGCGGGAGGGCCAGATACGCAGTATTTT.

The chain combines TRBV11-1 with TRBJ2-7, with 9 positions matching TRBD1. With 3 bases clipped from V and 2 bases from J, the junction kept 5 bases outside the gene matches. The CDR3 runs 15 residues. Germline CDR1 and CDR2: SGHAT and FQDESV (reference sequence). The CDR3 reads CASSLGTGLPYEQYF. CDR3 in DNA: TGTGCCAGCAGCTTGGGGACAGGGTTGCCCTACGAGCAGTACTTC.

J is TRBJ1-1 and V is TRBV4-1; perhaps TRBD1 as D (6 bases). Germline-derived CDR1 and CDR2 are MGHRA and YSYEKL. The CDR3 is made up of 14 amino acids. With 4 bases removed from V and 5 bases from J, the gap between germline ends came to 14 bases. CDR3 in amino acids: CASSPTTGSTEAFF. CDR3 nucleotides: TGCGCCAGCAGCCCGACGACAGGATCTACTGAAGCTTTCTTT.

V and J are TRBV28 and TRBJ1-5, with unresolved D. The germline gives CDR1 MDHEN, CDR2 SYDVKM. V gave up 2 bases and J gave up 7 bases, with 12 bases separating them. This CDR3 region has 14 residues. As DNA, the CDR3 is TGTGCCAGCAGTTTAGCGGCCCCGGGGCAGCCCCAGCATTTT. Translation gives CASSLAAPGQPQHF.

The chain has TRBV6-1 and TRBJ2-1; D might be TRBD2 (7 bases). The CDR3 runs to 10 residues. Germline lookup yields CDR1 MNHNS and CDR2 SASEGT. V lost 3 bases and J 16 bases, leaving 10 bases between the germline ends. The CDR3 region has the DNA TGTGCCAGCAGTGAGGGGGGGCGTTTCTTC. Translation: CASSEGGRFF.

V is TRBV19 and J is TRBJ2-4; weak D call: TRBD2 (6 bases). Germline-derived CDR1 and CDR2 are LNHDA and SQIVND (reference sequence). The CDR3 consists of 15 residues. Trimming took 8 bases from V and 1 from J, leaving 15 bases between them. Written as DNA, the CDR3 is TGTGCCAGTGGCGGGGCAGGAAAGGCCAAAAACATTCAGTACTTC. Translated: CASGGAGKAKNIQYF.

The chain carries TRBV28 and TRBJ2-3; no clear D. The V and J ends lost 7 bases and 0 bases respectively, with 11 bases between them. Germline CDR1 and CDR2: MDHEN and SYDVKM. The CDR3 contains 14 residues. DNA of the CDR3: TGTGCCAGCACCCCTTGGCTGAGCACAGATACGCAGTATTTT. It encodes CASTPWLSTDTQYF.

The chain has TRBV9 and TRBJ2-7, with TRBD2 matching over 7 bases. V was pared by 4 bases and J by 5 bases, with 9 bases of the junction left unmatched. The CDR3 consists of 14 residues. Germline CDR1 reads SGDLS; CDR2 reads YYNGEE. CDR3 protein: CASSSSTGGNEQYF. The CDR3 nucleotides are TGTGCCAGCAGCTCCTCCACCGGGGGGAACGAGCAGTACTTC.

This clone was seen more than once but under ten times. This CDR3 is CASSKGSNYGYTF. CDR3 DNA: TGTGCCAGCAGTAAGGGGTCTAACTATGGCTACACCTTC. The gene calls are TRBV2 and TRBJ1-2; tentatively, D is TRBD1 (5 bases). CDR1 is SNHLY, CDR2 FYNNEI, per germline. The length of the CDR3 is 13 residues. The V gene lost 5 bases and the J gene lost 0 bases, with 7 bases spanning the gap. The whole variable domain, remainder taken from reference TRBV2 and TRBJ1-2, is EPEVTQTPSHQVTQMGQEVILRCVPISNHLYFYWYRQILGQKVEFLVSFYNNEISEKSEIFDDQFSVERPDGSNFTLKIRSTKLEDSAMYFCASSKGSNYGYTFGSGTRLTVV.

The chain recombines TRBV5-4 with TRBJ1-2, with no clear D. CDR3 size: 14 residues. The V end lost 5 bases, the J end lost 2 bases, and 13 bases lay between the germline ends. Per germline, CDR1 SGHNT and CDR2 YYREEE (reference sequence). CDR3 protein: CASSPKSRNYGYTF. The CDR3 DNA follows: TGTGCCAGCAGTCCAAAAAGCCGGAACTATGGCTACACCTTC. The whole variable domain, remainder taken from reference TRBV5-4 and TRBJ1-2, is ETGVTQSPTHLIKTRGQQVTLRCSSQSGHNTVSWYQQALGQGPQFIFQYYREEENGRGNFPPRFSGLQFPNYSSELNVNALELDDSALYLCASSPKSRNYGYTFGSGTRLTVV.

This rearrangement joins TRBV18 to TRBJ2-1; maybe TRBD2 (6 bases). CDR1 is KGHSH, CDR2 LQKENI, per germline. CDR3 length: 12 amino acids. With 5 bases removed from V and 5 bases from J, the gap between germline ends came to 7 bases. Written as DNA, the CDR3 is TGTGCCAGCTCAGCGGGGCACAATGAGCAGTTCTTC. Translated, it gives CASSAGHNEQFF. Complete variable domain (other parts from reference TRBV18 and TRBJ2-1): NAGVMQNPRHLVRRRGQEARLRCSPMKGHSHVYWYRQLPEEGLKFMVYLQKENIIDESGMPKERFSAEFPKEGPSILRIQQVVRGDSAAYFCASSAGHNEQFFGPGTRLTVL.

Details on this clone: Distinct nucleotide sequences in the sample also encode this CDR3. V usage is TRBV6-5 and J usage is TRBJ2-3; perhaps TRBD2 as D (6 bases). Germline loops: CDR1 MNHEY, CDR2 SVGAGI. Trimming removed 7 bases at V and 0 bases at J, with 14 bases between. CDR3 length equals 15 residues. The CDR3 protein is CASTGKRVSTDTQYF. The CDR3 DNA reads TGTGCCAGCACGGGTAAGCGGGTGAGCACAGATACGCAGTATTTT.

The rearrangement uses TRBV12-3 or TRBV12-4 and TRBJ1-1; D is undetermined. Trimming cost V 2 bases and J 7 bases, with 11 bases left between them. This CDR3 has 13 residues. CDR3 residues: CASSLRGNLEAFF. The CDR3, as DNA: TGTGCCAGCAGTTTAAGAGGGAACCTTGAAGCTTTCTTT.